This T cell receptor beta chain comes out of a study of neurological immune-mediated disorders. General study points: Healthy controls had more TCR clonal expansion than multiple sclerosis, which showed the least, whereas HTLV-1-associated myelopathy showed the most.

CDR3 length: 13 amino acids. Germline lookup yields CDR1 SGHRS and CDR2 YFSETQ. The ends lost 7 bases at V and 0 bases at J; junction bases unmatched: 1. Ten or more counts support this clonotype. Its antigen is unknown. With 10-nucleotide random UMIs included, cDNA was synthesized by 5'RACE. TCRdb re-analysed the 5' RACE reads in MiXCR, keeping a single row per CDR3 protein. The sample lists roughly 34,000 distinct CDR3 sequences; about 13% were seen once. Time point denoted: longitudinal time-point 2. The healthy controls volunteered at a blood bank in Maryland, USA. V is TRBV5-1 and J is TRBJ2-3; 8 bases fit TRBD1. The sample comprised PBMCs. The TCR comes from a woman aged 40 to 50 in good health. CDR3 sequence reads: CASGDRSTDTQYF. The CDR3 region has the DNA TGCGCCAGCGGGGACAGGAGCACAGATACGCAGTATTTT.